The clone carrying this TCR beta chain appeared a few times. This specimen belongs to a study of shared clonotypes between healthy human individuals. TCRdb keeps only in-frame clones here, not all; method: immunoSEQ multiplex PCR. The sample contains roughly 640,000 clones, around two thirds of which appear only once. The sequenced material came from memory CD4+ T cells sorted from blood. As to subset: CD45RA-negative fraction. This sequence originates from a woman aged 25-40 years in good health.

The CDR3 region is CASTGGDIQTEAFF. The CDR3 region has the DNA TGTGCCAGCACCGGGGGGGATATCCAGACTGAAGCTTTCTTT. This chain connects TRBV28 to TRBJ1-1; maybe TRBD1 (5 bases). V was pared by 7 bases and J by 5 bases, with 17 bases between. The length of the CDR3 is 14 residues. The germline gives CDR1 MDHEN, CDR2 SYDVKM.